These 10 T cell receptor beta chains were all obtained from the same sample, sequenced in a study of shared clonotypes between healthy human individuals. Clones were read by immunoSEQ multiplex PCR, and TCRdb kept only the in-frame ones, dropping some. Of 760,000 or so clones in the sample, about 96% were seen once. Naive CD8 cells, CD45RO-negative and positively selected for CCR7, excluded terminally differentiated effector memory CD45RA+ cells. Sequencing was done on a sample of naive CD8+ T cells sorted from blood. The receptors shown here come from a man aged 25 to 45 in good health.

This rearrangement joins TRBV11-2 to TRBJ2-3; 14 bases fit TRBD2. The V and J ends lost 6 bases and 5 bases, in that order; junction bases with no gene match: 4. The CDR3 has 15 residues. Germline V gene data show CDR1 as SGHAT and CDR2 as FQNNGV. CDR3 in DNA: TGTGCCAGCAGGGTGGGACTAGCGGGAGAAGATACGCAGTATTTT. Its translation: CASRVGLAGEDTQYF.

As regards this clone: Other nucleotide sequences from this sample produce the same CDR3. The chain recombines TRBV27 with TRBJ2-1, with TRBD2 matching 9 bases. The V gene end was trimmed by 2 bases and the J gene end by 2 bases; junction bases not matched to a gene: 4. Germline V gene lookup returns CDR1 MNHEY and CDR2 SMNVEV (reference sequence). The CDR3 covers 16 residues. The CDR3 DNA reads TGTGCCAGCAGTTTAGGTTCTAGCGGGACCTACAATGAGCAGTTCTTC. Protein sequence: CASSLGSSGTYNEQFF.

The rearrangement joins TRBV27 to TRBJ2-7, with no clear D. Germline CDR1 MNHEY, CDR2 SMNVEV (reference sequence). This CDR3 region has 13 residues. V gave up 3 bases and J gave up 4 bases, with 10 bases separating them. CDR3 DNA sequence: TGTGCCAGCAGTTTTTTTCCTTTTTACGAGCAGTACTTC. Translating it yields CASSFFPFYEQYF.

CDR3 in DNA: TGCGCCAGCAGCTTGCCACTATCGAACACTGAAGCTTTCTTT. Protein product: CASSLPLSNTEAFF. The chain couples TRBV5-1 to TRBJ1-1; no clear D gene. CDR1 SGHRS and CDR2 YFSETQ come from the germline V gene. The CDR3 contains 14 residues. Trimming pared 1 base from V and 1 base from J, leaving 8 bases between.

The genes are TRBV5-1 and TRBJ2-3, with 10 positions matching TRBD1. J was trimmed by 4 bases and V by 0 bases; bases with no gene match: 5. In germline, CDR1 is SGHRS, CDR2 YFSETQ. The CDR3 sequence is 16 residues long. CDR3 residues: CASSLETGGSADTQYF. The CDR3 DNA sequence: TGCGCCAGCAGCTTGGAGACAGGGGGCTCTGCAGATACGCAGTATTTT. The whole variable domain, filled in from reference TRBV5-1 and TRBJ2-3, reads KAGVTQTPRYLIKTRGQQVTLSCSPISGHRSVSWYQQTPGQGLQFLFEYFSETQRNKGNFPGRFSGRQFSNSRSEMNVSTLELGDSALYLCASSLETGGSADTQYFGPGTRLTVL.

V usage is TRBV7-9 and J usage is TRBJ1-3, with 8 bases matching TRBD1. V trimming: 8 bases; J trimming: 2 bases; junction bases outside the gene matches: 20. Per the germline V gene, CDR1 is SEHNR and CDR2 is FQNEAQ (reference sequence). The CDR3 runs 19 residues. The CDR3 nucleotides read TGTGCCAGCGTCAGTCCGGGACAGGACCTCTTGTCTGCTGGAAACACCATATATTTT. Its protein product is CASVSPGQDLLSAGNTIYF.

V and J are TRBV14 and TRBJ2-1, with TRBD2 matching 9 bases. The CDR3 totals 16 residues. The germline V gene encodes CDR1 SGHDN and CDR2 FVKESK. Trimming cost V 4 bases and J 5 bases; bases outside gene matches: 9. CDR3 DNA sequence: TGTGCCAGCAGCCCCCCGGGGACTAGCTCAAACAATGAGCAGTTCTTC. Amino acids: CASSPPGTSSNNEQFF.

This clone was found once. The genes are TRBV7-9 and TRBJ2-7; D gene uncertain. Per the germline V gene, CDR1 is SEHNR and CDR2 is FQNEAQ (reference sequence). The V end was cut by 7 bases, the J end by 3 bases, with 16 bases between. The CDR3 runs to 14 residues. CDR3 residues: CASTPWTKNYEQYF. In DNA form, the CDR3 reads TGTGCCAGCACCCCCTGGACCAAAAACTACGAGCAGTACTTC.

V is TRBV5-5 and J is TRBJ2-3; D may be TRBD1 (5 bases). In germline, CDR1 is SGHKS, CDR2 YYEKEE (reference sequence). The CDR3 is made up of 15 amino acids. The V end was cut by 0 bases, the J end by 5 bases, with 13 bases between. The CDR3 protein is CASSLVRVGIDTQYF. The CDR3 DNA is TGTGCCAGCAGCTTGGTCAGGGTGGGGATAGATACGCAGTATTTT.

The V call is TRBV13, the J call TRBJ2-5; D may be TRBD2 (7 bases). Between the trimmed V and J ends, which lost 4 bases and 3 bases, there was a span of 15 bases. The CDR3 totals 15 residues. Germline values: CDR1 PRHDT, CDR2 FYEKMQ (reference sequence). CDR3 bases: TGTGCCAGCAGCTCACGGGGAGGGACAAAAGAGACCCAGTACTTC. Encoded protein: CASSSRGGTKETQYF.